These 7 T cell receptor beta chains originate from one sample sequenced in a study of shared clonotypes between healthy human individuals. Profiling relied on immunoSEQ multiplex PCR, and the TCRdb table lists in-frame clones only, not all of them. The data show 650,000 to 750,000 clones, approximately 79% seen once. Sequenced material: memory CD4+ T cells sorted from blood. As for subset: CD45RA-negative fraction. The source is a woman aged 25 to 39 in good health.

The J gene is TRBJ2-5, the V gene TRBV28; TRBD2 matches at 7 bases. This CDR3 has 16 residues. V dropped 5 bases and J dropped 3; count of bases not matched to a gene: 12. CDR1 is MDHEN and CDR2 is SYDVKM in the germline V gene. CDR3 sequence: CASSARDYKSEETQYF. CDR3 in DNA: TGTGCCAGCAGTGCCCGGGACTACAAGTCGGAAGAGACCCAGTACTTC.

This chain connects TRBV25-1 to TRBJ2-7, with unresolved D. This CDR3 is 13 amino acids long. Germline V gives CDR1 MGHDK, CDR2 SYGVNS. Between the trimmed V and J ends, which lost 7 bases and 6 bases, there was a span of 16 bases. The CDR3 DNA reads TGTGCCAGCAAGAAGGACGAGTCCGCCGAGCAGTACTTC. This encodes CASKKDESAEQYF.

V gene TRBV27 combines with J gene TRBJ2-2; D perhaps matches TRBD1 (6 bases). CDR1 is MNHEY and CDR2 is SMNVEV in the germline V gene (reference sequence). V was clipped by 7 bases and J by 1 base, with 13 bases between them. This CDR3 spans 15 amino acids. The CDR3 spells CASISRTENTGELFF. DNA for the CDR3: TGTGCCAGCATCTCGCGGACAGAGAACACCGGGGAGCTGTTTTTT.

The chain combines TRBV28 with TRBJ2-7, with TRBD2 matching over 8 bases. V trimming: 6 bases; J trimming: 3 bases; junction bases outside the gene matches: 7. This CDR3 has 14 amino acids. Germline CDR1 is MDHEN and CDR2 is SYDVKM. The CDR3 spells CASSLTSVYYEQYF. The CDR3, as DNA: TGTGCCAGCAGCTTGACTAGCGTGTACTACGAGCAGTACTTC.

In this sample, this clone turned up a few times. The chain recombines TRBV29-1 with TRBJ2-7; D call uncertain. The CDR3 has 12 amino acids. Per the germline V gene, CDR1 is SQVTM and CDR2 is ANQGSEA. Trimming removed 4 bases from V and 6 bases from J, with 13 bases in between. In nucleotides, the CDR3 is TGCAGCGTTGGTCTGACACCTTCCGAGCAGTACTTC. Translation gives CSVGLTPSEQYF.

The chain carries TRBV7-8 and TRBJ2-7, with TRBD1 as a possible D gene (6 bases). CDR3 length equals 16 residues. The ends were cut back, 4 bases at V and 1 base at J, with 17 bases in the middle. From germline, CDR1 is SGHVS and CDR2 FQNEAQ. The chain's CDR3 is CASSSLPGTQSYEQYF. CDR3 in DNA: TGTGCCAGCAGCTCCCTCCCCGGGACACAATCCTACGAGCAGTACTTC.

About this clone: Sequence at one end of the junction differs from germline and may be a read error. CDR3 DNA: TGTGCCAGCAGTGAATTAGGGACAGTAATACGGTTC. This encodes CASSELGTVIRF. This chain links TRBV6-1 with TRBJ2-7, with 7 bases aligning to TRBD1. Germline V gene data show CDR1 as MNHNS and CDR2 as SASEGT. The CDR3 extends over 12 amino acids.